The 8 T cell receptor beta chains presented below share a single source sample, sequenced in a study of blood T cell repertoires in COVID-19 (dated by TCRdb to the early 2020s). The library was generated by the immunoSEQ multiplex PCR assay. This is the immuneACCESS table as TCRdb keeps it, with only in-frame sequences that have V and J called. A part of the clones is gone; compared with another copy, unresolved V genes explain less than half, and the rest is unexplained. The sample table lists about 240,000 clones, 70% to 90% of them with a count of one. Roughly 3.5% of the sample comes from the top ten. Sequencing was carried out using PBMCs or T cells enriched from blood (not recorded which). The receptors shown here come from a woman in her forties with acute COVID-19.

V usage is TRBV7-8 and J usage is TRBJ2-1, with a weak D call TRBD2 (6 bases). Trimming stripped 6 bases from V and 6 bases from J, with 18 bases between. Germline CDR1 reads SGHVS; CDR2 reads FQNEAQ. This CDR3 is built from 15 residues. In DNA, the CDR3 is TGTGCCAGCAGAATGGGCGGGATGGGGGGCAATGAGCAGTTCTTC. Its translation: CASRMGGMGGNEQFF.

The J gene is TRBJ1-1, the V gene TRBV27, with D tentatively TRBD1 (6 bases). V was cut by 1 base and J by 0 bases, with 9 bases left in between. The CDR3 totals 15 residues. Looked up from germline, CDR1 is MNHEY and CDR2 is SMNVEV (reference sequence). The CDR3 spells CASSLLGGLNTEAFF. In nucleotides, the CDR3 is TGTGCCAGCAGTTTATTGGGGGGGCTGAACACTGAAGCTTTCTTT.

Here the CDR3 reads CASTGLAGGEQFF. CDR3 DNA sequence: TGTGCCAGCACCGGACTAGCGGGAGGGGAGCAGTTCTTC. J is TRBJ2-1 and V is TRBV6-5, with TRBD2 identical over 15 bases. CDR1 is MNHEY and CDR2 is SVGAGI in the germline V gene. The trim removed 7 bases at V and 10 bases at J, leaving 2 bases unmatched. CDR3 size: 13 residues.

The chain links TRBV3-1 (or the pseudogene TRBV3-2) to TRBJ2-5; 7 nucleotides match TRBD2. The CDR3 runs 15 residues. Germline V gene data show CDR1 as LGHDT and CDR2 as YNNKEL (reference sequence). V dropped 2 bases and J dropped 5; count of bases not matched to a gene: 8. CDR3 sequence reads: CASSQNPGGGETQYF. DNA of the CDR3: TGTGCCAGCAGCCAAAACCCGGGAGGAGGGGAGACCCAGTACTTC.

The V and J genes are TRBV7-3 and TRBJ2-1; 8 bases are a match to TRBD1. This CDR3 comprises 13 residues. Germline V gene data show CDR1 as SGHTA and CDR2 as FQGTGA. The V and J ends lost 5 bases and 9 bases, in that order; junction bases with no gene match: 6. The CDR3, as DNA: TGTGCCAGCAGCCTGGACAGGGCGGGTGAGCAGTTCTTC. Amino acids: CASSLDRAGEQFF.

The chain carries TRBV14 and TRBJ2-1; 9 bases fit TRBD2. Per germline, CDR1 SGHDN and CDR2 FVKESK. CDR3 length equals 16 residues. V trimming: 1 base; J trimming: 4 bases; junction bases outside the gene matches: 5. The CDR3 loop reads CASSQVRGGVYNEQFF. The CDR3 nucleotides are TGTGCCAGCAGCCAAGTTCGCGGGGGGGTATACAATGAGCAGTTCTTC.

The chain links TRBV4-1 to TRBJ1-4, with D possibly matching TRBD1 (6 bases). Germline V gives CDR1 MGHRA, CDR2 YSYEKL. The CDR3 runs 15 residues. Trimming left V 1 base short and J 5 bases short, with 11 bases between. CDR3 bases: TGCGCCAGCAGCCAAGTCGCCCAGGGGAATGAAAAACTGTTTTTT. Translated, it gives CASSQVAQGNEKLFF.

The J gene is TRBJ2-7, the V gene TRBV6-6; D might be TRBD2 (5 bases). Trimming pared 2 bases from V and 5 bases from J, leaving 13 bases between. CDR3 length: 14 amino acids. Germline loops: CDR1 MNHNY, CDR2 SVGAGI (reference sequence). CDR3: CASSYSPTSNEQYF. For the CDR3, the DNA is TGTGCCAGCAGTTACAGTCCCACTAGTAACGAGCAGTACTTC.